This T cell receptor (beta chain) was sequenced in a study of a mutant IDH1 vaccine in newly diagnosed glioma. Study background: Vaccines were begun 4-6 weeks after radiotherapy alone, or with temozolomide cycles. Patients arrived already treated with radiotherapy, temozolomide, or both, most having had both.

Time point meaning: week 35, safety follow-up. One vaccine dose held 300 ug of mutant IDH1 20-mer peptide and came with topical imiquimod. Patients came in for eight vaccinations, in weeks 1, 3, 5, 7, 11, 15, 19 and 23. As regards this clone: The antigen is not known.

Trimming removed 3 bases from V and 3 bases from J, with 13 bases in between. The length of the CDR3 is 14 residues. CDR1 SGHDT and CDR2 YYEEEE come from the germline V gene. The data were produced by immunoSEQ multiplex PCR, yet TCRdb's version contains in-frame clones alone and is incomplete. The sample contains tens of thousands of clones, 81% of which appear only once. The sample here was PBMCs, taken from a glioma patient whose treatment included an IDH1 peptide vaccine. The chain carries TRBV5-6 and TRBJ2-7; D is possibly TRBD1 (5 bases). The receptor was derived from a woman between 35 and 50 years old with glioma. Some clones in this sample may be carry-over from other donors' samples. CDR3 protein: CASSSPTRDYEQYF. Written as DNA, the CDR3 is TGTGCCAGCAGCTCACCAACCAGGGACTACGAGCAGTACTTC.